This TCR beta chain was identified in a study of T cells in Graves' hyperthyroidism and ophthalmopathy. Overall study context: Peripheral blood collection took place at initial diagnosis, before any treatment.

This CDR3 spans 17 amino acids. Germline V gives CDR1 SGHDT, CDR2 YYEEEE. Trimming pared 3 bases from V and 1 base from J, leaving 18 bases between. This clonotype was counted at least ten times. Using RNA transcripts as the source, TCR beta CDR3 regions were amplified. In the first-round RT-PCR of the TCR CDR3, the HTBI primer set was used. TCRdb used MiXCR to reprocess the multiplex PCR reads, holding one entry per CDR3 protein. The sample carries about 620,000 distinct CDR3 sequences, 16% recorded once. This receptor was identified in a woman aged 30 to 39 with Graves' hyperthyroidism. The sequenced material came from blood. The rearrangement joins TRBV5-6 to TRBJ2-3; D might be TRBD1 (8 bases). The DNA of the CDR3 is TGTGCCAGCAGCTCAACCGGACAGGGAGGGGGCACAGATACGCAGTATTTT. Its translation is CASSSTGQGGGTDTQYF.